This is a list of T cell receptor beta chains from one sample in a study of T cell repertoires in cytomegalovirus infection. One entry per CDR3 protein, called by TCRdb with MiXCR from the reads. In the table there are fewer than 650,000 distinct CDR3 sequences, about 40% of which are singletons. Antigen specificity for these receptors is unknown. Sequenced material: cultured PBMCs, taken from culture after CMV antigen stimulation. Source of these receptors: a human donor in good health (CMV status not recorded). Some clones in this sample may be carry-over from other donors' samples. CDR3s include the opening cysteine and the closing phenylalanine or tryptophan. D genes are given only for firm matches. Expanded clones are given a class, and other clones once, few, many or no size at all.

clone size: few
D gene: .
V gene: TRBV29-1
J gene: TRBJ1-1
CDR3 protein: CSVRVVDTEAFF
CDR3 DNA: TGCAGCGTTAGGGTGGTGGACACTGAAGCTTTCTTT

clone size: .
D gene: TRBD2
V gene: TRBV7-2
J gene: TRBJ2-7
CDR3 protein: CASSPGREYEQYF
CDR3 DNA: TGTGCCAGCAGCCCGGGGCGGGAGTACGAGCAGTACTTC

clone size: many
D gene: .
V gene: TRBV7-2
J gene: TRBJ1-4
CDR3 protein: CASSPTGGGAGEKLFF
CDR3 DNA: TGTGCCAGCAGCCCCACTGGGGGGGGCGCCGGGGAAAAACTGTTTTTT

clone size: few
D gene: TRBD1
V gene: TRBV7-2
J gene: TRBJ1-6
CDR3 protein: CASSLQTGVFNSPLHF
CDR3 DNA: TGTGCCAGCAGCCTACAGACAGGGGTCTTTAATTCACCCCTCCACTTT

clone size: many
D gene: .
V gene: TRBV7-2
J gene: TRBJ2-4
CDR3 protein: CASSHIENIQYF
CDR3 DNA: TGTGCCAGCAGCCATATAGAAAACATTCAGTACTTC

clone size: many
D gene: .
V gene: TRBV7-8
J gene: TRBJ1-4
CDR3 protein: CASSFGRGVTNEKLFF
CDR3 DNA: TGTGCCAGCAGCTTTGGACGAGGGGTAACTAATGAAAAACTGTTTTTT

clone size: few
D gene: TRBD1
V gene: TRBV7-6
J gene: TRBJ2-7
CDR3 protein: CASSLGSGTVIYEQYF
CDR3 DNA: TGTGCCAGCAGCTTAGGCTCCGGGACAGTAATCTACGAGCAGTACTTC

clone size: few
D gene: .
V gene: TRBV28
J gene: TRBJ2-7
CDR3 protein: CASRSTGLRTLYEQYF
CDR3 DNA: TGTGCCAGCAGATCTACAGGGTTACGGACTCTCTACGAGCAGTACTTC

clone size: .
D gene: TRBD2
V gene: TRBV7-2
J gene: TRBJ2-1
CDR3 protein: CASSAPGLAAHNEQFF
CDR3 DNA: TGTGCCAGCAGCGCCCCGGGACTAGCGGCCCACAATGAGCAGTTCTTC

clone size: few
D gene: .
V gene: TRBV7-2
J gene: TRBJ2-7
CDR3 protein: CASSLMVDYEQYF
CDR3 DNA: TGTGCCAGCAGCTTAATGGTAGACTACGAGCAGTACTTC

clone size: .
D gene: TRBD2
V gene: TRBV7-2
J gene: TRBJ2-3
CDR3 protein: CASSFGLAGGLATQYF
CDR3 DNA: TGTGCCAGCAGCTTTGGACTAGCGGGGGGGTTAGCTACGCAGTATTTT

clone size: .
D gene: .
V gene: TRBV10-3
J gene: TRBJ2-3
CDR3 protein: CAISGADTQYF
CDR3 DNA: TGTGCCATCAGTGGAGCGGATACGCAGTATTTT

clone size: .
D gene: TRBD2
V gene: TRBV4-2
J gene: TRBJ2-3
CDR3 protein: CASSQGARLAQDTQYF
CDR3 DNA: TGTGCCAGCAGCCAAGGGGCCCGACTAGCGCAAGATACGCAGTATTTT

clone size: .
D gene: TRBD1
V gene: TRBV7-8
J gene: TRBJ1-1
CDR3 protein: CASSEDRLNTEAFF
CDR3 DNA: TGTGCCAGCAGCGAGGACAGGTTGAACACTGAAGCTTTCTTT

clone size: .
D gene: .
V gene: TRBV12-3/TRBV12-4
J gene: TRBJ1-5
CDR3 protein: CASSFRSDQPQHF
CDR3 DNA: TGTGCCAGCAGTTTTAGGAGTGATCAGCCCCAGCATTTT

clone size: .
D gene: TRBD1
V gene: TRBV7-2
J gene: TRBJ1-2
CDR3 protein: CASSVDGTGYRGYTF
CDR3 DNA: TGTGCCAGCAGCGTAGACGGGACAGGGTATCGTGGCTACACCTTC

clone size: .
D gene: .
V gene: TRBV7-2
J gene: TRBJ1-1
CDR3 protein: CASSFVPGMGTEAFF
CDR3 DNA: TGTGCCAGCAGCTTCGTCCCAGGGATGGGCACTGAAGCTTTCTTT

clone size: .
D gene: .
V gene: TRBV19
J gene: TRBJ2-1
CDR3 protein: CASVGFLGSDEQFF
CDR3 DNA: TGTGCCAGCGTCGGCTTTTTGGGGTCGGATGAGCAGTTCTTC

clone size: .
D gene: .
V gene: TRBV19
J gene: TRBJ1-4
CDR3 protein: CASKRGDTSNEKLFF
CDR3 DNA: TGTGCCAGTAAGCGTGGGGACACCTCTAATGAAAAACTGTTTTTT

clone size: few
D gene: .
V gene: TRBV7-2
J gene: TRBJ2-7
CDR3 protein: CASSLTPGPTYEQYF
CDR3 DNA: TGTGCCAGCAGCTTAACTCCGGGACCTACCTACGAGCAGTACTTC

clone size: .
D gene: .
V gene: TRBV5-4
J gene: TRBJ2-1
CDR3 protein: CASSLRSSRDVEQFF
CDR3 DNA: TGTGCCAGCAGCTTGAGGTCTAGCCGGGACGTTGAGCAGTTCTTC

clone size: few
D gene: TRBD1
V gene: TRBV19
J gene: TRBJ2-1
CDR3 protein: CASSLYRGGSYNEQFF
CDR3 DNA: TGTGCCAGTAGTTTATACAGGGGTGGATCCTACAATGAGCAGTTCTTC

clone size: .
D gene: .
V gene: TRBV5-1
J gene: TRBJ2-1
CDR3 protein: CASRKGGAENEQFF
CDR3 DNA: TGCGCCAGCCGCAAGGGTGGGGCCGAAAATGAGCAGTTCTTC

clone size: few
D gene: .
V gene: TRBV6-1
J gene: TRBJ2-3
CDR3 protein: CASSSVSPGATDTQYF
CDR3 DNA: TGTGCCAGCAGCTCGGTCTCGCCGGGGGCCACAGATACGCAGTATTTT

clone size: .
D gene: .
V gene: TRBV14
J gene: TRBJ2-6
CDR3 protein: CASSKEVVGYSSGANVLTF
CDR3 DNA: TGTGCCAGCAGCAAAGAGGTCGTGGGGTACAGCTCTGGGGCCAACGTCCTGACTTTC

clone size: .
D gene: .
V gene: TRBV7-2
J gene: TRBJ2-3
CDR3 protein: CASSLYWGMSTDTQYF
CDR3 DNA: TGTGCCAGCAGCTTATATTGGGGGATGAGCACAGATACGCAGTATTTT

clone size: few
D gene: TRBD1
V gene: TRBV20-1
J gene: TRBJ1-1
CDR3 protein: CSAMTGQGAEAFF
CDR3 DNA: TGCAGTGCCATGACGGGACAGGGCGCTGAAGCTTTCTTT

clone size: .
D gene: .
V gene: TRBV7-8
J gene: TRBJ2-1
CDR3 protein: CASSLLREQFF
CDR3 DNA: TGTGCCAGCAGCTTGTTGCGGGAGCAGTTCTTC

clone size: .
D gene: .
V gene: TRBV7-2
J gene: TRBJ2-3
CDR3 protein: CASSDLVDTQYF
CDR3 DNA: TGTGCCAGCAGCGATCTAGTAGATACGCAGTATTTT

clone size: .
D gene: .
V gene: TRBV20-1
J gene: TRBJ1-6
CDR3 protein: CSARTGQSPLHF
CDR3 DNA: TGCAGTGCACGTACAGGGCAATCACCCCTCCACTTT

clone size: .
D gene: TRBD2
V gene: TRBV7-2
J gene: TRBJ2-1
CDR3 protein: CASAGTSAYNEQFF
CDR3 DNA: TGTGCCAGCGCGGGGACTAGCGCCTACAATGAGCAGTTCTTC

clone size: few
D gene: TRBD2
V gene: TRBV7-2
J gene: TRBJ2-5
CDR3 protein: CASSRGLAIGETQYF
CDR3 DNA: TGTGCCAGCAGCCGAGGACTAGCTATTGGGGAGACCCAGTACTTC

clone size: few
D gene: TRBD2
V gene: TRBV28
J gene: TRBJ2-3
CDR3 protein: CASSFLLTSGSSTDTQYF
CDR3 DNA: TGTGCCAGCAGTTTTCTCCTTACTAGCGGGTCGTCCACAGATACGCAGTATTTT

clone size: .
D gene: TRBD2
V gene: TRBV12-3/TRBV12-4
J gene: TRBJ2-3
CDR3 protein: CASSLGARASGSDTQYF
CDR3 DNA: TGTGCCAGCAGTTTAGGGGCTCGGGCTAGCGGCTCAGATACGCAGTATTTT

clone size: many
D gene: .
V gene: TRBV7-2
J gene: TRBJ2-1
CDR3 protein: CASLRDPAYNEQFF
CDR3 DNA: TGTGCCAGCCTACGGGACCCCGCCTACAATGAGCAGTTCTTC

clone size: .
D gene: TRBD1
V gene: TRBV7-6
J gene: TRBJ2-7
CDR3 protein: CASVALSGGEQYF
CDR3 DNA: TGTGCCAGCGTGGCCCTATCAGGGGGCGAGCAGTACTTC

clone size: .
D gene: .
V gene: TRBV27
J gene: TRBJ1-4
CDR3 protein: CASSSLAGSNEKLFF
CDR3 DNA: TGTGCCAGCAGTTCCCTTGCAGGTTCTAATGAAAAACTGTTTTTT

clone size: .
D gene: TRBD1
V gene: TRBV20-1
J gene: TRBJ1-1
CDR3 protein: CSARGGDRKGQGAFF
CDR3 DNA: TGCAGTGCTAGAGGTGGGGACAGGAAGGGGCAGGGAGCTTTCTTT

clone size: .
D gene: TRBD1
V gene: TRBV6-1
J gene: TRBJ2-1
CDR3 protein: CASRPRDRAYNEQFF
CDR3 DNA: TGTGCCAGCAGACCACGGGACAGGGCTTACAATGAGCAGTTCTTC

clone size: .
D gene: .
V gene: TRBV4-1
J gene: TRBJ2-7
CDR3 protein: CASSPGGASARSSYEQYF
CDR3 DNA: TGCGCCAGCAGCCCTGGAGGGGCTAGCGCTAGAAGCTCCTACGAGCAGTACTTC

clone size: .
D gene: .
V gene: TRBV30
J gene: TRBJ2-5
CDR3 protein: CAPVAQAGETQYF
CDR3 DNA: TGTGCCCCAGTAGCCCAAGCTGGGGAGACCCAGTACTTC

clone size: few
D gene: .
V gene: TRBV20-1
J gene: TRBJ1-6
CDR3 protein: CSARDWQGNNSPLHF
CDR3 DNA: TGCAGTGCTAGAGATTGGCAGGGGAATAATTCACCCCTCCACTTT

clone size: many
D gene: .
V gene: TRBV7-2
J gene: TRBJ2-5
CDR3 protein: CASSPLETQYF
CDR3 DNA: TGTGCCAGCAGCCCCCTGGAGACCCAGTACTTC

clone size: few
D gene: TRBD2
V gene: TRBV4-3
J gene: TRBJ2-7
CDR3 protein: CASSQDPGRAYEQYF
CDR3 DNA: TGCGCCAGCAGCCAAGATCCGGGGAGGGCCTACGAGCAGTACTTC